The 11 T cell receptor beta chains presented below share a single source sample, sequenced in a study of shared clonotypes between healthy human individuals. The data were produced by immunoSEQ multiplex PCR, yet TCRdb's version contains in-frame clones alone and is incomplete. The top ten hold roughly 10% of the sample, which has some 360,000 clones, around four fifths seen once. Input material: memory CD4+ T cells sorted from blood. Subset specified: CD45RA-negative fraction. The receptors stem from a man in his thirties or forties in good health.

The V gene is TRBV4-1, the J gene TRBJ2-1; 10 bases are shared with TRBD2. The trim removed 1 base at V and 8 bases at J, leaving 11 bases unmatched. This CDR3 is built from 17 residues. Germline V CDR1 and CDR2: MGHRA, YSYEKL. The CDR3 sequence is CASSQGGTSGAGHEQFF. The CDR3, as DNA: TGCGCCAGCAGCCAAGGGGGTACTAGCGGGGCGGGGCATGAGCAGTTCTTC.

This chain uses TRBV10-1 with TRBJ2-7; 7 bases are a match to TRBD1. The CDR3 spans 18 residues. Trimming cost V 0 bases and J 0 bases; bases outside gene matches: 11. Per germline, CDR1 WNHNN and CDR2 SYGVQD (reference sequence). The CDR3 is CASSESIPSGTDSYEQYF. Written as DNA, the CDR3 is TGCGCCAGCAGTGAGTCCATACCTTCCGGGACAGACTCCTACGAGCAGTACTTC.

This chain uses TRBV5-4 with TRBJ2-4, with 8 positions matching TRBD1. Losses at the gene ends were 5 bases for V and 7 bases for J; bases not matched to a gene: 14. CDR3 length: 16 amino acids. The germline V gene encodes CDR1 SGHNT and CDR2 YYREEE (reference sequence). The CDR3 DNA follows: TGTGCCAGCAGTCTACCCCAGGGGGCTAATAGGAACATTCAGTACTTC. This sequence encodes CASSLPQGANRNIQYF.

This sequence joins TRBV14 and TRBJ2-1, with 7 positions matching TRBD2. The CDR3 runs to 14 residues. Unmatched junction bases numbered 4, after V lost 1 base and J lost 7 bases. The germline gives CDR1 SGHDN, CDR2 FVKESK. Here the CDR3 reads CASSQAGRGNEQFF. CDR3 bases: TGTGCCAGCAGCCAAGCTGGGAGGGGAAATGAGCAGTTCTTC.

The chain links TRBV6-4 to TRBJ1-1, with a possible D match to TRBD1 (6 bases). The germline gives CDR1 MRHNA, CDR2 SNTAGT. CDR3 size: 14 residues. The V gene lost 5 bases and the J gene lost 6 bases, with 16 bases spanning the gap. CDR3 bases: TGTGCCAGCAGTACAGGGCGGCCGCCTTCTGAAGCTTTCTTT. Protein: CASSTGRPPSEAFF.

This clone was seen a handful of times. The V gene is TRBV11-3, the J gene TRBJ2-2, with D perhaps matching TRBD1 (6 bases). The V gene's germline CDR1 is SGHNT and CDR2 YENEEA. With 9 bases removed from V and 4 bases from J, the gap between germline ends came to 12 bases. CDR3 length: 13 amino acids. The CDR3 here is CASSGARTGELFF. Here the CDR3 DNA reads TGTGCCAGTTCAGGGGCCCGCACCGGGGAGCTGTTTTTT.

This chain links TRBV27 with TRBJ2-2; 9 bases map to TRBD1. Germline values: CDR1 MNHEY, CDR2 SMNVEV (reference sequence). V shed 6 bases, J shed 1 base, and the junction held 6 bases outside the gene matches. The CDR3 extends over 16 amino acids. This CDR3 reads CASSSHRGRNTGELFF. CDR3 nucleotides: TGTGCCAGCAGCTCCCACAGGGGGCGGAACACCGGGGAGCTGTTTTTT.

The chain uses TRBV19 and TRBJ1-3, with D perhaps TRBD1 (5 bases). Trimming took 2 bases from V and 0 from J, leaving 14 bases between them. Germline values: CDR1 LNHDA, CDR2 SQIVND (reference sequence). This CDR3 contains 17 residues. CDR3 amino acids: CASSILRQPYSGNTIYF. Written as DNA, the CDR3 is TGTGCCAGTAGTATACTGCGACAGCCTTACTCTGGAAACACCATATATTTT.

This chain links TRBV9 with TRBJ1-1; TRBD1 agrees at 7 bases. The CDR3 consists of 16 residues. Germline V lookup: CDR1 SGDLS, CDR2 YYNGEE. Trimming at V came to 0 bases and at J to 1 base, leaving 6 bases not matched to a gene. CDR3 sequence (DNA): TGTGCCAGCAGCGTAGCGGCAGGGGGTCCGAACACTGAAGCTTTCTTT. It codes for CASSVAAGGPNTEAFF.

This clone is a singleton in its sample. The CDR3, as DNA: TGTGCCAGCACCCGGGACAGGGGTGTGGATACGCAGTATTTT. Protein: CASTRDRGVDTQYF. V gene TRBV5-4 combines with J gene TRBJ2-3, with 10 bases identical to TRBD1. The CDR3 consists of 14 residues. CDR1 and CDR2 (germline): SGHNT, YYREEE (reference sequence). With V trimmed by 6 bases and J by 6 bases, 7 bases remained unmatched.

The rearrangement links TRBV7-9 to TRBJ1-4; D is possibly TRBD1 (5 bases). Per germline, CDR1 SEHNR and CDR2 FQNEAQ (reference sequence). This CDR3 comprises 11 residues. V was cut by 1 base and J by 12 bases, with 6 bases left in between. The CDR3 nucleotides are TGTGCCAGCAGCTTAGAAGGGGAACTGTTTTTT. Amino acid sequence: CASSLEGELFF.